Each of the 32 T cell receptor beta chains below was sequenced from the same sample in a study of early T cells in non-severe SARS-CoV-2 infection. TCRdb processed the 5' RACE reads anew with MiXCR; each CDR3 protein has one entry. The sample includes tens of thousands of distinct CDR3 sequences, 11% seen only once; the top ten take about a tenth. Material: whole blood. These receptors all stem from an adult who was a healthcare worker with PCR-confirmed SARS-CoV-2 infection or an uninfected control (not recorded which).

This clonotype was counted many times. The chain links TRBV24-1 to TRBJ2-1, with 11 bases aligning to TRBD2. There are 16 residues in the CDR3. The germline V gene has CDR1 KGHDR and CDR2 SFDVKD. V lost 3 bases, J lost 5 bases, and 5 bases stayed unmatched. CDR3 amino acids: CATSDVGTSGDNEQFF. CDR3 in DNA: TGTGCCACCAGTGATGTCGGGACTAGCGGAGACAATGAGCAGTTCTTC.

This sequence joins TRBV12-3 or TRBV12-4 and TRBJ2-1, with D tentatively TRBD1 (6 bases). This CDR3 is built from 15 residues. The V gene lost 7 bases and the J gene lost 6 bases, with 19 bases spanning the gap. CDR3 sequence (DNA): TGTGCCAGCATTCCGCAGGGGACCCTTCGCAATGAGCAGTTCTTC. Protein: CASIPQGTLRNEQFF.

This clonotype was seen repeatedly, ten times or more. The gene calls are TRBV7-9 and TRBJ2-5; TRBD2 matches at 13 bases. The CDR3 runs 16 residues. The V gene end was trimmed by 5 bases and the J gene end by 4 bases; junction bases not matched to a gene: 7. Germline V CDR1 and CDR2: SEHNR, FQNEAQ (reference sequence). CDR3 protein: CASSARLAGGGETQYF. The CDR3 coding sequence is TGTGCCAGCAGCGCCCGACTAGCGGGGGGAGGAGAGACCCAGTACTTC.

This clonotype was picked up a small number of times. This chain links TRBV5-1 with TRBJ2-7; 9 bases fit TRBD1. V dropped 0 bases and J dropped 0; count of bases not matched to a gene: 4. This CDR3 is 16 amino acids long. Germline V gene lookup returns CDR1 SGHRS and CDR2 YFSETQ. The CDR3 nucleotides are TGCGCCAGCAGCTTGGCCGCGGGACAGGGCTCCTACGAGCAGTACTTC. Amino acids: CASSLAAGQGSYEQYF.

This clonotype was picked up many times. The chain uses TRBV28 and TRBJ2-3, with D unclear. In germline, CDR1 is MDHEN, CDR2 SYDVKM. The CDR3 loop spans 16 amino acids. Trimming removed 5 bases at V and 0 bases at J, with 15 bases between. Written as DNA, the CDR3 is TGTGCCAGCAGTCCCTTTGCGGTGACTAGCACAGATACGCAGTATTTT. Protein: CASSPFAVTSTDTQYF.

This rearrangement joins TRBV12-5 to TRBJ2-1, with no clear D. The CDR3 runs 13 residues. V was pared by 8 bases and J by 9 bases, with 17 bases between. Per the germline V gene, CDR1 is LGHNT and CDR2 is FRNRAP. The CDR3 coding sequence is TGTGCTAGTAACGACAAAGTTCGTGCTGAGCAGTTCTTC. Amino acids: CASNDKVRAEQFF.

This clonotype appeared many times. Germline is not matched at one junction end, which may reflect a read error. The V and J genes are TRBV15 and TRBJ2-5; D might be TRBD1 (6 bases). The CDR3 spans 14 residues. Looked up from germline, CDR1 is LNHNV and CDR2 is YYDKDF (reference sequence). The CDR3 DNA sequence: TGTGCCACCAGCAGACAGGGGTCCCAAGAAACCCAGTACTTC. As protein: CATSRQGSQETQYF.

Only a few counts were recorded for this clonotype. The chain employs TRBV20-1 and TRBJ1-6, with a tentative D call TRBD1 (5 bases). Trimming removed 6 bases at V and 7 bases at J, with 13 bases between. Germline loops: CDR1 DFQATT, CDR2 SNEGSKA (reference sequence). The CDR3 has 13 amino acids. The CDR3 spells CSASDIANSPLHF. CDR3 bases: TGCAGTGCCTCGGACATTGCCAATTCACCCCTCCACTTT.

The table lists this clonotype with many counts. The CDR3 sequence is CASSYVAANTGELFF. As DNA, the CDR3 is TGTGCCAGCAGCTATGTCGCCGCGAACACCGGGGAGCTGTTTTTT. The chain employs TRBV11-2 and TRBJ2-2; D gene ambiguous. The V gene's germline CDR1 is SGHAT and CDR2 FQNNGV. The CDR3 length is 15 residues. The V gene lost 4 bases and the J gene lost 0 bases, with 9 bases spanning the gap.

Points on this clonotype: One junction end disagrees with the germline gene, perhaps due to a read error. The chain carries TRBV5-1 and TRBJ2-3; TRBD2 matches at 7 bases. Germline V gene data show CDR1 as SGHRS and CDR2 as YFSETQ. The CDR3 length is 16 residues. The CDR3 region has the DNA TGCGCCGGCAGCTTCGGCTCTAGCGGAGACACAGATACGCAGTATTTT. Amino acid sequence: CAGSFGSSGDTDTQYF.

This clonotype occurred many times. This chain connects TRBV5-1 to TRBJ2-3; 10 nucleotides align to TRBD2. The CDR3 covers 14 residues. V gave up 5 bases and J gave up 2 bases; unmatched junction bases: 2. The germline CDR1 and CDR2 sequences are SGHRS and YFSETQ. The CDR3 nucleotides read TGCGCCAGCAGACTAGCGGGATACACAGATACGCAGTATTTT. Translating it yields CASRLAGYTDTQYF.

The V call is TRBV11-1, the J call TRBJ2-1; no reliable D call. CDR3 size: 12 residues. V shed 3 bases and J shed 7 bases, with 7 bases lying between them. Per the germline V gene, CDR1 is SGHAT and CDR2 is FQDESV (reference sequence). This CDR3 is CASSFKRNEQFF. Here the CDR3 DNA reads TGTGCCAGCAGCTTTAAGAGGAATGAGCAGTTCTTC. The variable domain in full, completed from reference TRBV11-1 and TRBJ2-1, reads EAEVAQSPRYKITEKSQAVAFWCDPISGHATLYWYRQILGQGPELLVQFQDESVVDDSQLPKDRFSAERLKGVDSTLKIQPAELGDSAMYLCASSFKRNEQFFGPGTRLTVL.

This clonotype was counted between two and nine times. The gene calls are TRBV10-1 and TRBJ1-2; the D is unclear. Between the trimmed V and J ends, which lost 4 bases and 5 bases, there was a span of 8 bases. Germline V gives CDR1 WNHNN, CDR2 SYGVQD (reference sequence). The CDR3 spans 12 residues. CDR3 loop: CASSGTSYGYTF. CDR3 nucleotides: TGCGCCAGCAGTGGGACCTCGTATGGCTACACCTTC.

This chain joins TRBV28 and TRBJ2-3; D may correspond to TRBD1 or TRBD2 (5 bases each). This CDR3 contains 14 residues. The germline V gene has CDR1 MDHEN and CDR2 SYDVKM. V dropped 5 bases and J dropped 6 bases, with 15 bases sitting between them. The CDR3 coding sequence is TGTGCCAGCAGTCCTGTCCCGGGACCGGATACGCAGTATTTT. This translates into CASSPVPGPDTQYF.

This clonotype occurred many times. The chain has TRBV3-1 and TRBJ2-7; 14 bases fit TRBD2. After removal of 4 bases from V and 3 bases from J, the junction contained 5 bases not matched to a gene. Germline values: CDR1 LGHDT, CDR2 YNNKEL (reference sequence). This CDR3 is built from 16 residues. The CDR3 bases are TGTGCCAGCAGCCGCAAGGGACTAGCGGGAGTCTACGAGCAGTACTTC. Translating it yields CASSRKGLAGVYEQYF.

This clonotype was observed a handful of times. The chain uses TRBV27 and TRBJ2-2, with 10 positions matching TRBD2. Germline-derived CDR1 and CDR2 are MNHEY and SMNVEV (reference sequence). This CDR3 region has 17 residues. Unmatched junction bases numbered 6, after V lost 5 bases and J lost 0 bases. For the CDR3, the DNA is TGTGCCAGCAGTAAATCAGCGGGAGGGCCGAACACCGGGGAGCTGTTTTTT. Translated, it gives CASSKSAGGPNTGELFF.

This clonotype was detected many times. The rearrangement joins TRBV10-3 to TRBJ1-3, with TRBD1 identical over 8 bases. The V gene's germline CDR1 is ENHRY and CDR2 SYGVKD. This CDR3 contains 14 residues. Trimming at V came to 4 bases and at J to 4 bases, leaving 3 bases not matched to a gene. This chain's CDR3 is CAISVRTGGNTIYF. The CDR3 DNA follows: TGTGCCATCAGTGTCCGGACAGGGGGAAACACCATATATTTT.

V and J are TRBV5-6 and TRBJ2-7; D not certain. Trimming took off 4 bases at V and 5 bases at J, with 7 bases between the two ends. Germline lookup yields CDR1 SGHDT and CDR2 YYEEEE. The CDR3 runs 11 residues. For the CDR3, the DNA is TGTGCCAGCAGCCAGTCCAACGAGCAGTACTTC. It yields the protein CASSQSNEQYF.

In its sample, this clonotype was seen many times. J is TRBJ2-3 and V is TRBV12-3 or TRBV12-4; 12 nucleotides agree with TRBD2. With 6 bases clipped from V and 0 bases from J, the junction kept 10 bases outside the gene matches. This CDR3 contains 18 residues. This chain's CDR3 is CASSLGLAGGSSTDTQYF. The CDR3 bases are TGTGCCAGCAGCCTTGGGCTAGCGGGGGGGTCTAGCACAGATACGCAGTATTTT.

This clonotype was seen only a few times. The chain is built from TRBV7-8 and TRBJ2-5; D is unresolved. The length of the CDR3 is 12 residues. In germline, CDR1 is SGHVS, CDR2 FQNEAQ. Trimming pared 5 bases from V and 10 bases from J, leaving 14 bases between. The CDR3 DNA reads TGTGCCAGCAGCCCCGAGGCTGGGATCCAGTACTTC. Translated, it gives CASSPEAGIQYF.

V usage is TRBV7-9 and J usage is TRBJ2-1, with D unclear. CDR1 and CDR2 (germline): SEHNR, FQNEAQ (reference sequence). CDR3 length equals 11 residues. Trimming removed 7 bases at V and 6 bases at J, with 7 bases between. The CDR3 loop is CASTRSNEQFF. The DNA for the CDR3 is TGTGCCAGCACCCGGTCCAATGAGCAGTTCTTC.

This clonotype has a handful of counts. This chain links TRBV3-1 with TRBJ1-5; no clear D gene. Germline-derived CDR1 and CDR2 are LGHDT and YNNKEL (reference sequence). V lost 0 bases and J 6 bases, leaving 9 bases between the germline ends. The CDR3 contains 14 residues. CDR3 DNA sequence: TGTGCCAGCAGCCAAGATCCGGGTACTCAGCCCCAGCATTTT. Translated: CASSQDPGTQPQHF. The full variable domain, in which reference TRBV3-1 and TRBJ1-5 provide the parts outside the CDR3, is DTAVSQTPKYLVTQMGNDKSIKCEQNLGHDTMYWYKQDSKKFLKIMFSYNNKELIINETVPNRFSPKSPDKAHLNLHINSLELGDSAVYFCASSQDPGTQPQHFGDGTRLSIL.

V gene TRBV12-3 or TRBV12-4 combines with J gene TRBJ1-1; weak D call: TRBD1 (5 bases). The CDR3 runs 14 residues. Trimming left V 7 bases short and J 5 bases short, with 17 bases between. CDR3 DNA: TGTGCCAGCACCCGGGGGGTAGGCAATACTGAAGCTTTCTTT. This translates into CASTRGVGNTEAFF.

Comments on this clonotype: One end of the junction does not line up with germline, which may come from a read error. The V gene is TRBV4-2, the J gene TRBJ2-5; D unresolved. The CDR3 is 15 amino acids. Germline CDR1 and CDR2: LGHNA and YNFKEQ. The CDR3 loop is CASTQDYPSQETQYF. In DNA form, the CDR3 reads TGTGCCAGCACCCAAGATTATCCGAGCCAAGAGACCCAGTACTTC.

The chain employs TRBV25-1 and TRBJ1-3; 8 bases agree with TRBD1. In germline, CDR1 is MGHDK, CDR2 SYGVNS. This CDR3 spans 17 amino acids. The junction had 10 bases not matched to a gene; V was cut back by 4 bases and J by 2 bases. CDR3 nucleotide sequence: TGTGCCAGCAGTGCACTAATCGGACAGGGTGCTGGAAACACCATATATTTT. Translating gives CASSALIGQGAGNTIYF.

The chain couples TRBV29-1 to TRBJ2-1; 9 nucleotides align to TRBD2. The CDR3 totals 15 residues. CDR1 is SQVTM, CDR2 ANQGSEA, per germline. V lost 3 bases, J lost 5 bases, and 8 bases stayed unmatched. CDR3 DNA: TGCAGCGTTGACCCGCGGGAGGGTATAGACAATGAGCAGTTCTTC. As protein: CSVDPREGIDNEQFF.

V usage is TRBV5-6 and J usage is TRBJ1-3; D perhaps matches TRBD1 (5 bases). The CDR3 has 15 amino acids. Trimming cost V 4 bases and J 5 bases, with 16 bases left between them. Germline lookup yields CDR1 SGHDT and CDR2 YYEEEE. The CDR3 DNA sequence: TGTGCCAGCAGCCCTGGGACGGGCGGGAGAAACACCATATATTTT. It translates to CASSPGTGGRNTIYF.

In its sample, this clonotype was seen a few times. The rearrangement uses TRBV6-1 and TRBJ1-5; TRBD1 agrees at 7 bases. Germline trimming cut 4 bases from V and 0 bases from J; bases unmatched to any gene: 3. This CDR3 is built from 15 residues. Per the germline V gene, CDR1 is MNHNS and CDR2 is SASEGT. Here the CDR3 DNA reads TGTGCCAGCAGTGTTACAGGGGATAGCAATCAGCCCCAGCATTTT. It encodes CASSVTGDSNQPQHF.

This rearrangement joins TRBV6-6 to TRBJ1-1; a possible D gene is TRBD1 (6 bases). Trimming stripped 6 bases from V and 4 bases from J, with 15 bases between. The CDR3 has 14 amino acids. Germline V gene lookup returns CDR1 MNHNY and CDR2 SVGAGI (reference sequence). The CDR3 DNA follows: TGTGCCAGCAGCCAACAGGGTGTTGGCACTGAAGCTTTCTTT. The encoded protein is CASSQQGVGTEAFF.

This clonotype was seen ten or more times. J is TRBJ2-2 and V is TRBV7-8; D might be TRBD1 (5 bases). V lost 5 bases and J 2 bases, leaving 15 bases between the germline ends. Germline V gives CDR1 SGHVS, CDR2 FQNEAQ. There are 16 residues in the CDR3. The DNA of the CDR3 is TGTGCCAGCAGCCCCAGGGCCTCACCAAACACCGGGGAGCTGTTTTTT. This translates into CASSPRASPNTGELFF.

The chain uses TRBV11-2 and TRBJ2-7, with 7 bases fitting TRBD2. The CDR3 spans 15 residues. Germline CDR1 is SGHAT and CDR2 is FQNNGV. V trimming: 1 base; J trimming: 0 bases; junction bases outside the gene matches: 3. The CDR3 is CASSLAVAGSYEQYF. The CDR3 DNA reads TGTGCCAGCAGCTTAGCGGTAGCGGGCTCCTACGAGCAGTACTTC.

This clonotype was seen at least ten times. The J gene is TRBJ1-2, the V gene TRBV19; 8 nucleotides agree with TRBD1. Per the germline V gene, CDR1 is LNHDA and CDR2 is SQIVND (reference sequence). V was clipped by 4 bases and J by 7 bases; unmatched bases: 2. The CDR3 totals 12 residues. CDR3 residues: CASSTRGPGYTF. The CDR3 DNA is TGTGCCAGTAGTACCAGGGGGCCTGGCTACACCTTC.